Here is one TCR beta chain with its context. The target of this receptor is not known. Base qualities are missing; no much larger clone stands one base away. The immunoSEQ Assay, a bias-controlled multiplex PCR, was used to amplify TCRbeta CDR3 regions from genomic DNA. Turning to the authors' computational methods: The number of nucleated cells in each sample was estimated by amplification of reference gene primers within the assay. To quantify the absolute abundance of each unique TCRbeta CDR3 rearrangement, sequence reads were collapsed and filtered. For each sample, productive Simpson clonality was calculated as the square root of Simpson's diversity index across productive rearrangements. This is the immuneACCESS table as TCRdb keeps it, with only in-frame sequences that have V and J called. A part of the clones is gone; compared with another copy, unresolved V genes explain less than half, and the rest is unexplained. The V and J calls and clone size come from that table; D and trimming were worked out from the DNA. The sample table holds hundreds of thousands of clones, of which 75% to 90% were seen once. Clones ranked in the top ten supply roughly 8.5% of the sample.

This specimen belongs to a study of blood T cell repertoires in COVID-19 (TCRdb year 2020). About the study as a whole: Collaborator samples came from the United States, Italy and Spain and covered acute and convalescent phases of COVID-19. Nearly every sample came with metadata listing a de-identified subject ID, COVID-19 status, age in years and sex. HLA class I and class II types, where available, came from metadata supplied by the sample provider rather than from assay-based typing. The samples were drawn from the first 160 participants of the ongoing ImmuneRACE study and from 1,254 subjects provided by 6 global collaborators. The prospective study material was composed of cDNA or gDNA derived from T cells, B-cell-depleted T cells, or PBMCs. The repertoires were released in a freely available public database intended as a resource for research on the immune response to SARS-CoV-2. Subjects who had been exposed to COVID-19, were actively infected with it, or had recovered from it provided the deeply sampled blood TCRbeta repertoires that made up the dataset. Study-wide conclusions, independent of this receptor: How much clinical and demographic metadata was included differed by source and by participant, and the metadata was provided uncurated.

Trimming takes 2 bases from V and 0 bases from J, and the germline ends sit 4 bases apart. From its cysteine to its phenylalanine, the CDR3 spans 13 amino acids. Only CDR3 DNA is held: 39 bases, read in frame from base 1. From the germline V gene, CDR1 is MGHRA and CDR2 is YSYEKL. Enrolling through a virtual design, the prospective study's participants ranged in age from roughly 18 to 95 years and lived across roughly 23 United States geographic areas. In the prospective study, participants were assigned to cohorts based on the clinical history participants reported in a screening survey and a study questionnaire. Recovered participants in ImmuneRACE Cohort 3 were defined by two consecutive negative NP/OP PCR tests, clearance by a healthcare professional, or resolution of symptoms. Each participant in the prospective study had whole blood, serum and a nasopharyngeal or oropharyngeal swab collected by mobile phlebotomists. Over a roughly 2-month period, participants in the prospective study had the option of providing additional blood draws and questionnaires. Blood samples from the prospective study were shipped frozen or at room temperature prior to DNA extraction.

The sequenced sample was PBMCs or T cells enriched from blood (not recorded which). The TCR comes from a woman aged 60-70 years who had recovered from COVID-19. This chain is built from TRBV4-1 and TRBJ1-1, with no reliable assignment of the D segment. The DNA is TGCGCCAGCAGCCAACAGGTGAACACTGAAGCTTTCTTT. This encodes CASSQQVNTEAFF.